The entry below gives a single T cell receptor (beta chain) sequence along with its context. The data were obtained in a study of technical replicates of blood from a handful of donors. Repertoires were generated with immunoSEQ multiplex PCR, while TCRdb's copy carries only in-frame clones and drops some. The sample shows 70,000 to 95,000 clones, around 92% of them seen only once. V gave up 0 bases and J gave up 8 bases, with 16 bases separating them. CDR1 is GTSNPN, CDR2 SVGIG, per germline (reference sequence). The CDR3 is 14 residues long. The V gene is TRBV30, the J gene TRBJ1-2; D unresolved. The specimen was T cells isolated from PBMCs. This TCR came from a human donor in good health. Some clones in this sample may be carry-over from other donors' samples. In DNA, the CDR3 is TGTGCCTGGAGTGTACCTGGCAGTCCACGAGGCTACACCTTC. Protein sequence: CAWSVPGSPRGYTF.